This TCR beta chain comes out of a study of beta chain features in type 1 diabetes. Study-wide results and caveats: PCR might favor shorter templates, but any such skew would affect patients and controls equally.

The study reverse transcribed the entire isolated RNA, so it sequenced expressed TCRB transcripts. The assay was immunoSEQ multiplex PCR, and TCRdb's table has in-frame clones only and misses some. Of more than 300,000 clones in the sample, roughly 8% were seen once. This clone was seen a few times. Its target is unknown. Via the markers CD45RO/CCR7/CD25/CD127/CD95/CD27, stem cell-like memory, regulatory, central memory and naive CD4+ cells were sorted. With 4 bases clipped from V and 0 bases from J, the junction kept 8 bases outside the gene matches. Germline V CDR1 and CDR2: KGHSH, LQKENI. The CDR3 contains 17 residues.

The V gene is TRBV18, the J gene TRBJ1-5, with 8 bases that match TRBD1. The specimen sequenced was central memory CD4+ T cells from blood. This clonotype originated in a woman aged 18-29 years in good health. This chain's CDR3 is CASSLLRTGNSNQPQHF. CDR3 sequence (DNA): TGTGCCAGCTCACTTCTTCGGACAGGGAATAGCAATCAGCCCCAGCATTTT.